A selection of T cell receptor beta chains follows, all from one sample in a study of cytomegalovirus exposure and HLA in healthy donors. Sequencing was performed with immunoSEQ multiplex PCR; in TCRdb, only in-frame clones are kept and a portion is missing. Among 110,000 to 150,000 clones listed, about 73% were seen once. The sample taken for sequencing was PBMCs. The receptors were gathered from a woman between 55 and 75 years old in good health and CMV-seropositive. Both conserved end residues are part of each CDR3. Each record gives: J gene, V gene, CDR3 protein.

TRBJ2-5 TRBV28 CASSPDGTGAGETQYF
TRBJ1-1 TRBV7-9 CASSLVGQGASEAFF
TRBJ1-1 TRBV27 CASSFYSGQVKAFF
TRBJ1-1 TRBV7-9 CASSLAGANTEAFF
TRBJ1-5 TRBV6-4 CASSENELREKQPQHF
TRBJ2-5 TRBV19 CASSRLAGEVETQYF
TRBJ2-1 TRBV6-1 CASSEAPLAGYNEQFF
TRBJ1-4 TRBV28 CASSSNREGEKLFF
TRBJ1-1 TRBV28 CASSLGRGNTEAFF
TRBJ2-1 TRBV18 CASSPGPGQSSYNEQFF
TRBJ2-2 TRBV5-4 CASSSPGWDTGELFF
TRBJ1-5 TRBV6-1 CASDRDRGLQPQHF
TRBJ2-3 TRBV6-4 CASSGDTDTQYF
TRBJ1-1 TRBV5-4 CASSLPGQKNTEAFF
TRBJ2-1 TRBV19 CASSIGLPYNEQFF
TRBJ1-1 TRBV28 CASRGPDTEAFF
TRBJ1-4 TRBV6-1 CASSATWGATNEKLFF
TRBJ2-3 TRBV29-1 CSASAGSAQYF
TRBJ2-7 TRBV5-1 CASSYTGGYEQYF
TRBJ1-3 TRBV7-6 CASSITQDSTGNTIYF
TRBJ2-3 TRBV30 CAWSTGDTQYF
TRBJ1-5 TRBV15 CATSGAGTLSNQPQHF
TRBJ1-1 TRBV4-1 CASSPGTGSGMNTEAFF
TRBJ1-3 TRBV5-1 CASSTTGSSGNTIYF
TRBJ1-2 TRBV28 CASRSQRSRLYGYTF
TRBJ2-2 TRBV6-1 CASSASRGAGELFF
TRBJ2-1 TRBV29-1 CSVAGQNYNEQFF
TRBJ1-5 TRBV19 CASSPLQGVGGQPQHF
TRBJ2-5 TRBV5-1 CASSTGTGGQETQYF
TRBJ1-5 TRBV5-1 CASSTGQGTDQPQHF
TRBJ1-2 TRBV20-1 CSAGTGPGYTF